This TCR beta chain was captured in a study of T cells expressing NK-cell markers. Study as a whole: Obtained from sorted CD3+CD56+NKG2C+, CD3+CD56+NKG2C- and CD3+CD56-NKG2C+ T cells were the TCR beta repertoires.

About this clonotype itself: What it binds is unknown.

Production of TCR beta cDNA relied on 5'RACE template switching with UMIs. From its re-call of the 5' RACE reads, TCRdb lists each CDR3 protein once, without DNA. This listing includes hundreds of thousands of distinct CDR3 sequences. Study conclusions and caveats: These same clonotypes (in a few donors) also led the CD3+CD56-NKG2C+ fraction. HCMV specificity of the expanded NKG2C+ T cell clones stayed unclear.

The sample taken for sequencing was blood T cells: a sorted CD56 or NKG2C T cell subset, CD4+ or CD8+ T cells, or bulk PBMC T cells (not recorded which). The receptor was derived from a woman between 18 and 70 years old in good health.

This CDR3 is CASSGQAYEQYF. This chain uses TRBV5-1 with TRBJ2-7; the TRBD1 assignment by TCRdb is unverifiable without DNA. CDR1 and CDR2 (germline): SGHRS, YFSETQ. The CDR3 has 12 amino acids. The whole variable domain, remainder taken from reference TRBV5-1 and TRBJ2-7, is KAGVTQTPRYLIKTRGQQVTLSCSPISGHRSVSWYQQTPGQGLQFLFEYFSETQRNKGNFPGRFSGRQFSNSRSEMNVSTLELGDSALYLCASSGQAYEQYFGPGTRLTVT.